This T cell receptor beta chain was retrieved from a study of response to subunit inactivated influenza vaccine. Study conclusions and caveats: Seasonal influenza vaccination, on each occasion, was suggested by the authors to recruit few new T cells.

TCRdb reprocessed the RT-PCR reads via MiXCR and lists one record per CDR3 protein. The sample consists of 650,000 to 700,000 distinct CDR3 sequences, 15% to 18% of them appearing once. The V and J ends lost 6 bases and 1 base, in that order; junction bases with no gene match: 4. The CDR3 extends over 15 amino acids. This clonotype has just a few counts. The antigen is not known. The input for sequencing was PBMCs from blood, taken approximately 13 days after vaccination. The TCR sequence derives from a man aged 50-60 years who received an inactivated influenza vaccine. The chain recombines TRBV12-3 or TRBV12-4 with TRBJ2-2; 8 bases agree with TRBD1. The CDR3 nucleotides read TGTGCCAGCAGAAAAGACAGGGGGAACACCGGGGAGCTGTTTTTT. Its protein is CASRKDRGNTGELFF.